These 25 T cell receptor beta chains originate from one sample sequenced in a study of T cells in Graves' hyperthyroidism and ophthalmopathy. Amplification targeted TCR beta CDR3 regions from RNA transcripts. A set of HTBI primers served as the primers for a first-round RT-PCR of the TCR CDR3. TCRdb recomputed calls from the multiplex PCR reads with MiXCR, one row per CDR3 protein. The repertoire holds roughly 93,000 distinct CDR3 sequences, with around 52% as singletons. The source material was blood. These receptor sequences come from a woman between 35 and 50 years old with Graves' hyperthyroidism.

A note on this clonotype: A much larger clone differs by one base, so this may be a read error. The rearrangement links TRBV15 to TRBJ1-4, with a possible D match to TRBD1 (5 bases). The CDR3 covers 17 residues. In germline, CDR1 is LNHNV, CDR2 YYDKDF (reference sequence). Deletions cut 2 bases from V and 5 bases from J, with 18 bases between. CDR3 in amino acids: CATSRKTRGAMNEKLFF. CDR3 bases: TGTGCCACCAGCAGAAAAACTCGGGGCGCTATGAATGAAAAACTGTTTTTT.

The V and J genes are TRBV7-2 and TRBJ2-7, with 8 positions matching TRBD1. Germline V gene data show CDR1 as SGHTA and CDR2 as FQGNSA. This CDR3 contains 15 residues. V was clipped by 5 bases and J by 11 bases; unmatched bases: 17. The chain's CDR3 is CASSGQGLTDTGEYF. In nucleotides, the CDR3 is TGTGCCAGCAGCGGACAGGGCCTCACGGACACCGGGGAGTACTTC.

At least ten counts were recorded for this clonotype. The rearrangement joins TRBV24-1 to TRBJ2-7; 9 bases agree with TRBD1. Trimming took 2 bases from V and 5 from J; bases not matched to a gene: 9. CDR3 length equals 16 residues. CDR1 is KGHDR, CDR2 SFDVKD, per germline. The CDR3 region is CATSDSRDRVRDEQYF. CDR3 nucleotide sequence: TGTGCCACCAGTGATTCCCGGGACAGGGTAAGGGACGAGCAGTACTTC.

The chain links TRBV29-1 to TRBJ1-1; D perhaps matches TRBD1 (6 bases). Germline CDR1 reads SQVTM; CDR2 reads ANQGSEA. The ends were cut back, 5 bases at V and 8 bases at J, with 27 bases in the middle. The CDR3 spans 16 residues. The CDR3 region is CSVTGHHSGAAGEAFF. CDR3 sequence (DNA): TGCAGCGTTACGGGACATCACTCTGGGGCCGCTGGGGAAGCTTTCTTT.

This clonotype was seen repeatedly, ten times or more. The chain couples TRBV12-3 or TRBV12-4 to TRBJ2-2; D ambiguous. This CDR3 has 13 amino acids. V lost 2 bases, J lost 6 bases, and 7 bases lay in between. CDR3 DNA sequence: TGTGCCAGCAGTTTACGTGGGGCCGGGGAGCTGTTTTTT. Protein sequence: CASSLRGAGELFF.

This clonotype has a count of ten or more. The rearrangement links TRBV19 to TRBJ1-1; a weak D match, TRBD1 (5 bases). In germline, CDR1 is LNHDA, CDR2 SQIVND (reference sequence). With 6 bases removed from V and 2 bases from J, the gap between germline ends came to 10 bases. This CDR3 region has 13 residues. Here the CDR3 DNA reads TGTGCCAGTAGATACAGGACCAACACTGAAGCTTTCTTT. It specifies CASRYRTNTEAFF.

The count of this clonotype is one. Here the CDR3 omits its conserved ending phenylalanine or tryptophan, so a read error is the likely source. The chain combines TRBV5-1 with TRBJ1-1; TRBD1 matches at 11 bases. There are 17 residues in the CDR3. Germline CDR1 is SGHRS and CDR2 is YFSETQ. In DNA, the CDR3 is TGCGCCAGCAGCTTCGGACAGGGGGCCATCGAGGACACTGAGGCTTTCATT. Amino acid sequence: CASSFGQGAIEDTEAFI.

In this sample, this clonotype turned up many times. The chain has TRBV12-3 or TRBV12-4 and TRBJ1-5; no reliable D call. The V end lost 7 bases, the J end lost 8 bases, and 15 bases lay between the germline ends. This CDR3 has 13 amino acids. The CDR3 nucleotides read TGTGCCAGCAACGTGTTCGAGGGAGAGCCCCAGCATTTT. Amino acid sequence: CASNVFEGEPQHF.

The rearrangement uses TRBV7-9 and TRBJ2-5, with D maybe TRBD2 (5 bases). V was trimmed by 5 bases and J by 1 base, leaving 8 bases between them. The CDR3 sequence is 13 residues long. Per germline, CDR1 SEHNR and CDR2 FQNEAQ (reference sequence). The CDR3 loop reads CASSRGFQETQYF. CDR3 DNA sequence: TGTGCCAGCAGCCGGGGTTTCCAAGAGACCCAGTACTTC. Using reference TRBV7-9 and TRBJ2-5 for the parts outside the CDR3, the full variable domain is DTGVSQNPRHKITKRGQNVTFRCDPISEHNRLYWYRQTLGQGPEFLTYFQNEAQLEKSRLLSDRFSAERPKGSFSTLEIQRTEQGDSAMYLCASSRGFQETQYFGPGTRLLVL.

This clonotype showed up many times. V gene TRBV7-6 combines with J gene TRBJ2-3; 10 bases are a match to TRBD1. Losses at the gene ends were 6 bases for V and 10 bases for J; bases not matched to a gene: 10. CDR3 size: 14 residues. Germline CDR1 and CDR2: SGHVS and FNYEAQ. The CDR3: CASRPGTGVNAQYF. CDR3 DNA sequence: TGTGCCAGCAGACCCGGGACAGGGGTAAATGCGCAGTATTTT.

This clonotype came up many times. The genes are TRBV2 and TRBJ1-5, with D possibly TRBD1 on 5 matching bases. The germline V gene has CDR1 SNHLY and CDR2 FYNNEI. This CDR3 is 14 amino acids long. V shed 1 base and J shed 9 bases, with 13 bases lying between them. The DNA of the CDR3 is TGTGCCAGCAGTGAAGTTGGGGCTGGGGGGCCCCAGCATTTT. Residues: CASSEVGAGGPQHF.

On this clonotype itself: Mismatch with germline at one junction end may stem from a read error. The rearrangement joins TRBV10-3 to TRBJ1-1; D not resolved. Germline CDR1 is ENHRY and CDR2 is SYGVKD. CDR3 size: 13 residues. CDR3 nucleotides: TGTGCCATCAGTGAGTCCATGAACACTGAAGCCTTCTTT. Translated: CAISESMNTEAFF.

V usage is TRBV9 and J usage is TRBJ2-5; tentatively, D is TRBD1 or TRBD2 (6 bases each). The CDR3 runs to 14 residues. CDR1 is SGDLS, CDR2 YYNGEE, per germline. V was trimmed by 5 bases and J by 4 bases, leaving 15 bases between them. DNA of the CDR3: TGTGCCAGCAGAGGTGAAGGGGGGAGAGAGACCCAGTACTTC. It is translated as CASRGEGGRETQYF.

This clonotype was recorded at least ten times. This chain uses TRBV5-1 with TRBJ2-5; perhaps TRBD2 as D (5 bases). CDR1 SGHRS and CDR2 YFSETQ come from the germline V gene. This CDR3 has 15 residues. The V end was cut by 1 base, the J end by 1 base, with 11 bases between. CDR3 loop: CASSLIPAGQETQYF. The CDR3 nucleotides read TGCGCCAGCAGCTTGATCCCGGCGGGCCAAGAGACCCAGTACTTC.

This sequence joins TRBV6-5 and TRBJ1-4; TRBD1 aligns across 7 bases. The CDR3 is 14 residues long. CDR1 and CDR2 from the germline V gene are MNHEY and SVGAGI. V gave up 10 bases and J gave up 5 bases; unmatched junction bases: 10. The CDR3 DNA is TGTGCCATCTTAACCGGGACAGTCAATGAAAAACTGTTTTTT. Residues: CAILTGTVNEKLFF.

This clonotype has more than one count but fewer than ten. This CDR3 is CASSLNRDYEQYF. The CDR3 nucleotides read TGTGCCAGCAGCTTAAACAGGGATTACGAGCAGTACTTC. The J gene is TRBJ2-7, the V gene TRBV7-2, with a possible D match to TRBD1 (6 bases). CDR1 is SGHTA and CDR2 is FQGNSA in the germline V gene. CDR3 size: 13 residues. V lost 2 bases, J lost 4 bases, and 9 bases lay in between.

CDR3: CSASGGSTDTQYF. The CDR3 nucleotides read TGCAGTGCTAGTGGCGGGAGCACAGATACGCAGTATTTT. The chain is built from TRBV20-1 and TRBJ2-3, with TRBD2 as a possible D gene (5 bases). The CDR3 contains 13 residues. CDR1 and CDR2 (germline): DFQATT, SNEGSKA (reference sequence). The ends were cut back, 3 bases at V and 0 bases at J, with 7 bases in the middle.

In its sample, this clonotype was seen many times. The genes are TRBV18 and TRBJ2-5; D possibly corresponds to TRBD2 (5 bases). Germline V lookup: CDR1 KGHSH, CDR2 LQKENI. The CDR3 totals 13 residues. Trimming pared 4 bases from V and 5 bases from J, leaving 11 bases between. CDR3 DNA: TGTGCCAGCTCACGCCTAGCCGGGGAGACCCAGTACTTC. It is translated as CASSRLAGETQYF. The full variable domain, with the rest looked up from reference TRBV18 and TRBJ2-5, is NAGVMQNPRHLVRRRGQEARLRCSPMKGHSHVYWYRQLPEEGLKFMVYLQKENIIDESGMPKERFSAEFPKEGPSILRIQQVVRGDSAAYFCASSRLAGETQYFGPGTRLLVL.

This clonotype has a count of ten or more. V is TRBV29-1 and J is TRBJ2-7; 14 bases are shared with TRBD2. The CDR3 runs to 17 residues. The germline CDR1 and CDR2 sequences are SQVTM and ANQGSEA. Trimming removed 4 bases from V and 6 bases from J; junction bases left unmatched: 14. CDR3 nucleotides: TGCAGCGTTGCCCGGAGTTCGACTAGCGGGAGGGCCGGCGAGCAGTACTTC. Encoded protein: CSVARSSTSGRAGEQYF.

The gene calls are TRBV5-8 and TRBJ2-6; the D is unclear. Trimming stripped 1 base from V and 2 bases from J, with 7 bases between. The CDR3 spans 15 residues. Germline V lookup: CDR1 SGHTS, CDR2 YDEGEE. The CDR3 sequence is CASSLWAAGANVLTF. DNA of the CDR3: TGTGCCAGCAGCTTGTGGGCGGCTGGGGCCAACGTCCTGACTTTC.

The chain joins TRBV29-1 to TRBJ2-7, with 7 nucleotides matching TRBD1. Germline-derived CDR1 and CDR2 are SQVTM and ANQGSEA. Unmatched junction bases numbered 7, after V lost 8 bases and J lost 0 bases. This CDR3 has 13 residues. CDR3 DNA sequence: TGCAGCTTAGGGGGCGGCATCTCCTACGAGCAGTACTTC. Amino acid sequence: CSLGGGISYEQYF.

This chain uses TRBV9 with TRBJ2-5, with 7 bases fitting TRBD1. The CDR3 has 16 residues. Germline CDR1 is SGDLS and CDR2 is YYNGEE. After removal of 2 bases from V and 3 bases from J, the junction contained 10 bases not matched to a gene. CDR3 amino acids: CASSVGPSGQKETQYF. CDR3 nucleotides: TGTGCCAGCAGCGTGGGGCCCTCGGGACAGAAAGAGACCCAGTACTTC. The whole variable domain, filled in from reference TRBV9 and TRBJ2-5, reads DSGVTQTPKHLITATGQRVTLRCSPRSGDLSVYWYQQSLDQGLQFLIQYYNGEERAKGNILERFSAQQFPDLHSELNLSSLELGDSALYFCASSVGPSGQKETQYFGPGTRLLVL.

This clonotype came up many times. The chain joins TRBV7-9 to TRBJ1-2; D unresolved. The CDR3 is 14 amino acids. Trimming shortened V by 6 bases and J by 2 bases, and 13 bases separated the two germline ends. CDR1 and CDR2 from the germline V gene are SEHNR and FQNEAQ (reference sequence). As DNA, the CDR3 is TGTGCCAGCAGTTCCCTGCCGAGAAACTATGGCTACACCTTC. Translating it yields CASSSLPRNYGYTF.

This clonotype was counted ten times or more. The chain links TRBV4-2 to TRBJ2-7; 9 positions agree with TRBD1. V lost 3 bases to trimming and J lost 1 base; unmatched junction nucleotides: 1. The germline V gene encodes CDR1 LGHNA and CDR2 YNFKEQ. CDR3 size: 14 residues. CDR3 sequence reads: CASSQGQGSYEQYF. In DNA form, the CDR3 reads TGTGCCAGCAGCCAGGGACAGGGTTCCTACGAGCAGTACTTC.

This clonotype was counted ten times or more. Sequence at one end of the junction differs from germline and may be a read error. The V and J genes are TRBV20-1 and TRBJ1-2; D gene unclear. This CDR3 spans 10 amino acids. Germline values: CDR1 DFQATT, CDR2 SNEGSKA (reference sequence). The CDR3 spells CSAEDYDYTF. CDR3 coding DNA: TGCAGTGCTGAGGACTATGACTACACCTTC.